The 29 T cell receptor beta chains below were found in one sample sequenced in a study of cytomegalovirus exposure and HLA in healthy donors. Amplification used 60 Vbeta primers and 13 Jbeta primers. Assay: immunoSEQ multiplex PCR; the TCRdb copy retains only in-frame clones and omits some. This table has around 160,000 clones, over 60% appearing once. Sample: PBMCs. The source is a man aged 45-60 years in good health and CMV-seropositive.

The rearrangement links TRBV15 to TRBJ2-7; D unclear. Trimming left V 0 bases short and J 4 bases short, with 4 bases between. This CDR3 has 12 residues. CDR1 is LNHNV and CDR2 is YYDKDF in the germline V gene (reference sequence). CDR3 protein: CATSRDRYEQYF. CDR3 DNA: TGTGCCACCAGCAGAGACAGGTACGAGCAGTACTTC.

The rearrangement joins TRBV28 to TRBJ2-3, with 8 bases identical to TRBD1. The CDR3 is 15 amino acids. In germline, CDR1 is MDHEN, CDR2 SYDVKM. Germline trimming cut 5 bases from V and 5 bases from J; bases unmatched to any gene: 9. This chain's CDR3 is CASSPQGAQRDTQYF. CDR3 in DNA: TGTGCCAGCAGTCCTCAGGGGGCGCAAAGAGATACGCAGTATTTT.

In DNA form, the CDR3 reads TGTGCCAGCAGCTTCACTACGGGAGTTAATTCACCCCTCCACTTT. The encoded protein is CASSFTTGVNSPLHF. The rearrangement joins TRBV7-2 to TRBJ1-6, with no clear D. Trimming stripped 3 bases from V and 6 bases from J, with 12 bases between. CDR1 is SGHTA, CDR2 FQGNSA, per germline. The CDR3 sequence is 15 residues long.

A few counts support this clone. This chain connects TRBV9 to TRBJ2-7, with 7 positions matching TRBD2. The germline gives CDR1 SGDLS, CDR2 YYNGEE. CDR3 size: 13 residues. Trimming removed 0 bases from V and 7 bases from J; junction bases left unmatched: 4. The CDR3 nucleotides read TGTGCCAGCAGCGTAGGGGGGGGAAGGGAGCAGTACTTC. Translated, it gives CASSVGGGREQYF.

The chain carries TRBV15 and TRBJ1-2; a possible D gene is TRBD1 (5 bases). The CDR3 has 18 amino acids. CDR1 and CDR2 (germline): LNHNV, YYDKDF (reference sequence). V lost 0 bases and J 0 bases, leaving 17 bases between the germline ends. The CDR3 loop reads CATSRDRGVGVPNYGYTF. The CDR3 nucleotides are TGTGCCACCAGCAGAGATCGGGGGGTGGGGGTCCCTAACTATGGCTACACCTTC.

V and J are TRBV2 and TRBJ2-3; possibly TRBD2 for D (5 bases). Germline values: CDR1 SNHLY, CDR2 FYNNEI. The V and J ends lost 3 bases and 3 bases respectively, with 10 bases between them. The CDR3 extends over 14 amino acids. CDR3 sequence reads: CASSEVQRTDTQYF. In DNA, the CDR3 is TGTGCCAGCAGTGAGGTCCAGCGGACAGATACGCAGTATTTT. The full variable domain, rest sourced from reference TRBV2 and TRBJ2-3, is EPEVTQTPSHQVTQMGQEVILRCVPISNHLYFYWYRQILGQKVEFLVSFYNNEISEKSEIFDDQFSVERPDGSNFTLKIRSTKLEDSAMYFCASSEVQRTDTQYFGPGTRLTVL.

The gene calls are TRBV6-6 and TRBJ2-7, with 7 positions matching TRBD1. V shed 6 bases and J 2 bases; nucleotides not matched to a gene: 4. The CDR3 runs to 13 residues. CDR1 is MNHNY, CDR2 SVGAGI, per germline (reference sequence). CDR3 sequence reads: CASSWDSTYEQYF. For the CDR3, the DNA is TGTGCCAGCAGCTGGGACAGCACCTACGAGCAGTACTTC.

V usage is TRBV4-2 and J usage is TRBJ1-1, with 8 nucleotides matching TRBD1. The CDR3 is made up of 14 amino acids. Losses at the gene ends were 4 bases for V and 2 bases for J; bases not matched to a gene: 3. The V gene's germline CDR1 is LGHNA and CDR2 YNFKEQ. The CDR3 here is CASSPDRGNTEAFF. Here the CDR3 DNA reads TGTGCCAGCAGCCCAGACAGGGGCAACACTGAAGCTTTCTTT.

This clone appeared a few times. The chain is built from TRBV5-6 and TRBJ2-5; a possible D gene is TRBD1 (5 bases). V lost 1 base and J lost 1, with 5 bases in between. The length of the CDR3 is 13 residues. From germline, CDR1 is SGHDT and CDR2 YYEEEE. In DNA, the CDR3 is TGTGCCAGCAGCTTGCAGGGCCAAGAGACCCAGTACTTC. Translated, it gives CASSLQGQETQYF.

The V call is TRBV11-2, the J call TRBJ2-6; TRBD1 aligns across 8 bases. The junction had 8 bases not matched to a gene; V was cut back by 6 bases and J by 1 base. CDR1 is SGHAT, CDR2 FQNNGV, per germline. CDR3 length: 17 amino acids. The DNA for the CDR3 is TGTGCCAGCAGATTCGCCAGGGGGCCATCTGGGGCCAACGTCCTGACTTTC. This sequence encodes CASRFARGPSGANVLTF.

This clone was counted once. The J gene is TRBJ2-1, the V gene TRBV19; D perhaps matches TRBD2 (5 bases). The ends were cut back, 5 bases at V and 6 bases at J, with 11 bases in the middle. This CDR3 has 13 residues. Germline loops: CDR1 LNHDA, CDR2 SQIVND (reference sequence). The CDR3 protein is CASSHGSGNEQFF. CDR3 nucleotide sequence: TGTGCCAGTAGTCACGGCAGCGGCAATGAGCAGTTCTTC.

This chain links TRBV13 with TRBJ1-1; the match to TRBD1 covers 12 bases. The CDR3 length is 15 residues. Germline V lookup: CDR1 PRHDT, CDR2 FYEKMQ (reference sequence). V lost 6 bases, J lost 3 bases, and 5 bases stayed unmatched. The CDR3 here is CASRAGQGAHTEAFF. The CDR3 coding sequence is TGTGCCAGCAGGGCGGGACAGGGGGCGCACACTGAAGCTTTCTTT.

The V and J genes are TRBV6-5 and TRBJ2-1, with D tentatively TRBD1 (7 bases). CDR1 is MNHEY, CDR2 SVGAGI, per germline. This CDR3 region has 15 residues. V was clipped by 0 bases and J by 8 bases, with 14 bases between them. CDR3 protein: CASSYSYRGGDEQFF. CDR3 coding DNA: TGTGCCAGCAGTTACTCGTACAGGGGAGGCGATGAGCAGTTCTTC.

In this sample, this clone turned up once. The chain joins TRBV6-1 to TRBJ1-2, with 7 bases matching TRBD1. This CDR3 region has 14 residues. Looked up from germline, CDR1 is MNHNS and CDR2 is SASEGT. The ends lost 4 bases at V and 0 bases at J; junction bases unmatched: 2. CDR3 in amino acids: CASSAGTANYGYTF. The CDR3 DNA is TGTGCCAGCAGTGCAGGGACAGCTAACTATGGCTACACCTTC.

This rearrangement joins TRBV2 to TRBJ2-2, with 8 bases lining up with TRBD2. V was clipped by 6 bases and J by 2 bases; unmatched bases: 8. This CDR3 is built from 16 residues. Looked up from germline, CDR1 is SNHLY and CDR2 is FYNNEI. CDR3 protein: CASSAPSGGNTGELFF. CDR3 nucleotide sequence: TGTGCCAGCAGCGCCCCGAGCGGGGGAAACACCGGGGAGCTGTTTTTT.

There are a few counts of this clone. The CDR3 nucleotides read TGTGCCAGTAGTATGGCGGATCCGAATACGCAGTATTTT. As protein: CASSMADPNTQYF. The gene calls are TRBV19 and TRBJ2-3; D call uncertain. In germline, CDR1 is LNHDA, CDR2 SQIVND (reference sequence). The V and J ends lost 3 bases and 7 bases respectively, with 11 bases between them. The CDR3 is 13 amino acids.

The chain joins TRBV5-1 to TRBJ1-6; D possibly corresponds to TRBD1 (6 bases). V was cut by 4 bases and J by 2 bases, with 10 bases left in between. The CDR3 runs to 15 residues. The germline CDR1 and CDR2 sequences are SGHRS and YFSETQ. The CDR3 is CASSEGQTYNSPLHF. CDR3 bases: TGCGCCAGCAGCGAAGGACAGACCTATAATTCACCCCTCCACTTT.

For this clone: A read error may account for a junction end that differs from germline. Other DNA sequences in this specimen translate into the identical CDR3. J is TRBJ1-1 and V is TRBV5-1; TRBD1 aligns across 8 bases. This CDR3 has 14 residues. Germline V gene sequence: CDR1 SGHRS, CDR2 YFSETQ. The CDR3 loop reads CASSFGQGGPEAFF. In DNA form, the CDR3 reads TGCGCCAGCAGCTTCGGACAGGGAGGCCCTGAGGCTTTCTTT.

This clone was seen a single time. The chain couples TRBV19 to TRBJ1-5; D is perhaps TRBD1 (6 bases). V was clipped by 6 bases and J by 0 bases, with 12 bases between them. CDR1 and CDR2 from the germline V gene are LNHDA and SQIVND (reference sequence). The CDR3 has 15 residues. CDR3 in amino acids: CASSRQDLSNQPQHF. The CDR3 nucleotides read TGTGCCAGTAGCCGACAGGACCTTAGCAATCAGCCCCAGCATTTT.

The rearrangement joins TRBV7-2 to TRBJ2-5; 7 positions agree with TRBD1. Trimming removed 4 bases from V and 5 bases from J; junction bases left unmatched: 10. This CDR3 contains 15 residues. Germline-derived CDR1 and CDR2 are SGHTA and FQGNSA. This chain's CDR3 is CASSSNFRGMETQYF. The CDR3 DNA is TGTGCCAGCAGCTCAAATTTCAGGGGGATGGAGACCCAGTACTTC.

The rearrangement joins TRBV14 to TRBJ1-1; no firm D call. Looked up from germline, CDR1 is SGHDN and CDR2 is FVKESK. Trimming stripped 0 bases from V and 4 bases from J, with 6 bases between. The CDR3 has 13 residues. In DNA form, the CDR3 reads TGTGCCAGCAGCCAAGATCGGAGCACTGAAGCTTTCTTT. It is translated as CASSQDRSTEAFF.

This chain connects TRBV9 to TRBJ2-3; 7 bases match TRBD2. The germline V gene has CDR1 SGDLS and CDR2 YYNGEE. V lost 2 bases to trimming and J lost 1 base; unmatched junction nucleotides: 13. The CDR3 totals 18 residues. CDR3 nucleotides: TGTGCCAGCAGCGTTGGGGGGGTTGGTAGGTTTGGCACAGATACGCAGTATTTT. Translation gives CASSVGGVGRFGTDTQYF.

The rearrangement joins TRBV4-2 to TRBJ1-5; D gene uncertain. V shed 0 bases and J shed 6 bases, with 12 bases lying between them. The CDR3 length is 15 residues. Looked up from germline, CDR1 is LGHNA and CDR2 is YNFKEQ. CDR3 loop: CASSQERVAGQPQHF. For the CDR3, the DNA is TGTGCCAGCAGCCAAGAAAGGGTGGCGGGTCAGCCCCAGCATTTT.

The chain employs TRBV6-1 and TRBJ2-3; 8 nucleotides agree with TRBD2. V dropped 6 bases and J dropped 1; count of bases not matched to a gene: 3. CDR1 and CDR2 from the germline V gene are MNHNS and SASEGT. The CDR3 runs 14 residues. The CDR3, as DNA: TGTGCCAGCAGACAAGCGGGGGGCACAGATACGCAGTATTTT. Its protein is CASRQAGGTDTQYF.

This clone was picked up a small number of times. The chain carries TRBV27 and TRBJ2-6, with 10 bases matching TRBD1. Germline V lookup: CDR1 MNHEY, CDR2 SMNVEV (reference sequence). V was pared by 6 bases and J by 2 bases, with 7 bases of the junction left unmatched. CDR3 length equals 17 residues. CDR3 DNA: TGTGCCAGCAGGTTGACAGGGGGCCTAGCTGGGGCCAACGTCCTGACTTTC. Protein sequence: CASRLTGGLAGANVLTF.

The rearrangement uses TRBV28 and TRBJ1-1, with D tentatively TRBD1 (5 bases). Germline V gives CDR1 MDHEN, CDR2 SYDVKM. The CDR3 has 13 amino acids. Trimming left V 6 bases short and J 5 bases short, with 13 bases between. CDR3 amino acids: CASSPRARTEAFF. In nucleotides, the CDR3 is TGTGCCAGCAGCCCCAGGGCGAGAACTGAAGCTTTCTTT.

The V and J genes are TRBV6-4 and TRBJ2-1; TRBD1 matches at 12 bases. Germline V gene data show CDR1 as MRHNA and CDR2 as SNTAGT. J gave up 12 bases and V 6 bases, and 21 bases lay outside the gene matches. CDR3 length: 18 amino acids. The CDR3, as DNA: TGTGCCAGCAGCCCTTCCCCGGCGGGGACAGGGGGCGCCGGGGTGCAGTTCTTC. This translates into CASSPSPAGTGGAGVQFF.

In the case of this clone: The junction and the germline gene differ at one end; a read error may be behind it. This chain joins TRBV6-1 and TRBJ1-3; 7 nucleotides line up with TRBD1. The CDR3 runs to 17 residues. CDR1 is MNHNS, CDR2 SASEGT, per germline. CDR3 amino acids: CASNERTGPYSGNTIYF. Here the CDR3 DNA reads TGTGCCAGCAATGAAAGGACAGGACCTTACTCTGGAAACACCATATATTTT.

This sequence joins TRBV28 and TRBJ1-4, with D perhaps matching TRBD1 (5 bases). Germline values: CDR1 MDHEN, CDR2 SYDVKM. This CDR3 has 15 residues. V lost 1 base to trimming and J lost 8 bases, with 14 bases between them. CDR3 nucleotide sequence: TGTGCCAGCAGTTTATTTGGCCAGGGTAGCGAAAAACTGTTTTTT. Residues: CASSLFGQGSEKLFF.